These 17 T cell receptor beta chains were sequenced from one sample in a study of immune heterogeneity within non-small cell lung tumors. Amplification of TCR beta CDR3 was performed by multiplex PCR with 32 V and 13 J primers. TCRdb fed the multiplex PCR reads into MiXCR, producing one record per CDR3 protein. The repertoire holds approximately 5,000 distinct CDR3 sequences, with 21% as singletons. Bulk tumor gDNA, roughly 600 ng per sample, served as the TCR template. During surgery, several far-apart biopsies were obtained from every primary tumor. Curative operations were performed on patients who had untreated, newly diagnosed non-small cell lung cancer. The source material was lung tumor tissue. Receptors were obtained from a woman in her fifties or sixties with non-small cell lung cancer.

About this clonotype itself: Since a much larger clone is just one base distant, this may be a read error. The chain has TRBV12-5 and TRBJ2-6; 12 bases agree with TRBD2. The CDR3 is 19 amino acids. Per the germline V gene, CDR1 is LGHNT and CDR2 is FRNRAP. CDR3: CANGWLLAGGPPGANVLTF. Written as DNA, the CDR3 is TGTGCTAATGGTTGGCTCCTAGCGGGAGGGCCTCCTGGGGCCAACGTCCTGACTTTC.

This clonotype is medium-sized within its sample. The chain has TRBV6-1 and TRBJ2-2; 9 nucleotides line up with TRBD1. This CDR3 has 13 amino acids. The V and J ends lost 5 bases and 7 bases, in that order; junction bases with no gene match: 2. The germline V gene encodes CDR1 MNHNS and CDR2 SASEGT. DNA for the CDR3: TGTGCCAGCAGTTACAGGGGGCGCGGGGAGCTGTTTTTT. It encodes CASSYRGRGELFF.

In its sample, this clonotype was seen many times. CDR3 in DNA: TGTGCCAGCAGCGGCTTCAGCGCCAGGGACAGGGACTACGAGCAGTACTTC. Encoded protein: CASSGFSARDRDYEQYF. The rearrangement links TRBV4-2 to TRBJ2-7, with 9 bases fitting TRBD1. V dropped 5 bases and J dropped 3; count of bases not matched to a gene: 14. Germline assignment: CDR1 LGHNA and CDR2 YNFKEQ. This CDR3 is built from 17 residues.

This clonotype has a handful of counts. This rearrangement joins TRBV10-3 to TRBJ2-1; 10 nucleotides match TRBD2. The CDR3 loop spans 15 amino acids. The germline V gene has CDR1 ENHRY and CDR2 SYGVKD. V trimming: 4 bases; J trimming: 5 bases; junction bases outside the gene matches: 5. CDR3 region: CAISAAGGGNNEQFF. In DNA, the CDR3 is TGTGCCATCAGTGCAGCGGGAGGGGGCAACAATGAGCAGTTCTTC.

V gene TRBV30 combines with J gene TRBJ2-1, with D possibly matching TRBD2 (6 bases). Germline V gives CDR1 GTSNPN, CDR2 SVGIG (reference sequence). CDR3 length equals 16 residues. The V gene lost 0 bases and the J gene lost 0 bases, with 12 bases spanning the gap. In DNA form, the CDR3 reads TGTGCCTGGAGTGTAAAAGGAGGGAGCTCCTACAATGAGCAGTTCTTC. It specifies CAWSVKGGSSYNEQFF.

This clonotype is labeled as medium-sized (0.01 to 0.1%). The chain has TRBV10-3 and TRBJ1-1; 7 positions agree with TRBD1. Germline values: CDR1 ENHRY, CDR2 SYGVKD. The V segment lost 3 bases and the J segment 5 bases; nucleotides outside the gene matches: 9. The CDR3 length is 15 residues. CDR3 in DNA: TGTGCCATCAGTGACCGACAGGGAAGGGGGACTGAAGCTTTCTTT. Protein: CAISDRQGRGTEAFF.

Comments on this clonotype: A much larger clone is a single base away; this may be a read error. The J gene is TRBJ2-5, the V gene TRBV3-1, with a weak D call TRBD2 (5 bases). The germline V gene encodes CDR1 LGHDT and CDR2 YNNKEL (reference sequence). The CDR3 sequence is 13 residues long. CDR3 protein: CASIQGRGKTQYF. The CDR3, as DNA: TGTGCCAGCATCCAAGGGAGAGGGAAGACCCAGTACTTC.

There are a few counts of this clonotype. The chain carries TRBV10-2 and TRBJ1-2, with 11 bases that match TRBD1. Trimming removed 7 bases from V and 0 bases from J; junction bases left unmatched: 4. CDR1 and CDR2 (germline): WSHSY, SAAADI. This CDR3 contains 15 residues. CDR3 amino acids: CASNPGQGANYGYTF. The CDR3 nucleotides read TGCGCCAGCAATCCGGGACAGGGGGCTAACTATGGCTACACCTTC.

Relative to its sample, this clonotype is medium-sized (0.01 to 0.1%). The chain has TRBV20-1 and TRBJ1-6; D is undetermined. The CDR3 has 16 residues. V lost 3 bases, J lost 4 bases, and 16 bases lay in between. Per the germline V gene, CDR1 is DFQATT and CDR2 is SNEGSKA (reference sequence). CDR3 sequence (DNA): TGCAGTGCTAGGGGGTTGCGGGAGGTGTATAATTCACCCCTCCACTTT. Translation gives CSARGLREVYNSPLHF.

On this clonotype: A much larger clone differs from this one at a single base, so this may be a read error. The V gene is TRBV2, the J gene TRBJ2-6; TRBD1 aligns across 12 bases. With 4 bases clipped from V and 2 bases from J, the junction kept 6 bases outside the gene matches. The CDR3 extends over 18 amino acids. The V gene's germline CDR1 is SNHLY and CDR2 FYNNEI. CDR3: CASSGLGTGGPGANVLTF. CDR3 DNA: TGTGCCAGCAGTGGTTTAGGGACAGGGGGCCCTGGGGCCAACGTCCTGACTTTC. The full variable domain, with the rest looked up from reference TRBV2 and TRBJ2-6, is EPEVTQTPSHQVTQMGQEVILRCVPISNHLYFYWYRQILGQKVEFLVSFYNNEISEKSEIFDDQFSVERPDGSNFTLKIRSTKLEDSAMYFCASSGLGTGGPGANVLTFGAGSRLTVL.

By frequency in the sample, this clonotype is medium-sized (0.01 to 0.1%). This chain uses TRBV20-1 with TRBJ2-6; D ambiguous. The CDR3 covers 12 residues. V was clipped by 3 bases and J by 4 bases, with 4 bases between them. Germline CDR1 DFQATT, CDR2 SNEGSKA (reference sequence). The CDR3 nucleotides are TGCAGTGCTAGGGGGGGGGCCAACGTCCTGACTTTC. Translation gives CSARGGANVLTF.

Many counts were recorded for this clonotype. This chain joins TRBV10-2 and TRBJ2-1; perhaps TRBD2 as D (6 bases). This CDR3 spans 15 amino acids. V was shortened by 9 bases and J by 7 bases, with 22 bases between the two germline ends. Germline CDR1 WSHSY, CDR2 SAAADI. This chain's CDR3 is CASTLPGRRGNEQFF. The DNA for the CDR3 is TGCGCCAGTACGCTCCCGGGACGTCGGGGGAATGAGCAGTTCTTC.

The chain has TRBV27 and TRBJ1-4; no clear D. The V and J ends lost 6 bases and 7 bases respectively, with 18 bases between them. The CDR3 extends over 15 amino acids. From germline, CDR1 is MNHEY and CDR2 SMNVEV (reference sequence). The CDR3 sequence: CASRTRALSGEKLFF. CDR3 bases: TGTGCCAGCAGGACCCGGGCCCTTTCCGGTGAAAAACTGTTTTTT.

This clonotype has a count of ten or more. The chain recombines TRBV9 with TRBJ2-7; 15 nucleotides line up with TRBD2. The CDR3 totals 15 residues. After removal of 4 bases from V and 4 bases from J, the junction contained 3 bases not matched to a gene. CDR1 SGDLS and CDR2 YYNGEE come from the germline V gene. The CDR3 DNA is TGTGCCAGCAGCACCGGGACTAGCGGGAGGTACGAGCAGTACTTC. This encodes CASSTGTSGRYEQYF.

Relative to its sample, this clonotype is medium-sized. The CDR3 loop is CASSIRLAGGATDTQYF. The CDR3 DNA sequence: TGTGCCAGTAGTATCCGACTAGCGGGAGGGGCGACAGATACGCAGTATTTT. This chain joins TRBV19 and TRBJ2-3; 14 positions match TRBD2. The length of the CDR3 is 17 residues. Trimming at V came to 3 bases and at J to 3 bases, leaving 5 bases not matched to a gene. The germline CDR1 and CDR2 sequences are LNHDA and SQIVND (reference sequence). Combining the CDR3 with reference TRBV19 and TRBJ2-3 gives the whole variable domain DGGITQSPKYLFRKEGQNVTLSCEQNLNHDAMYWYRQDPGQGLRLIYYSQIVNDFQKGDIAEGYSVSREKKESFPLTVTSAQKNPTAFYLCASSIRLAGGATDTQYFGPGTRLTVL.

The chain carries TRBV10-3 and TRBJ2-3; TRBD2 matches at 7 bases. The CDR3 is made up of 14 amino acids. In germline, CDR1 is ENHRY, CDR2 SYGVKD. V trimming: 5 bases; J trimming: 6 bases; junction bases outside the gene matches: 8. The CDR3 nucleotides are TGTGCCATCAGTCCCGGGACTACCGGGGATACGCAGTATTTT. Its translation: CAISPGTTGDTQYF.

Turning to this clonotype: A much larger clone differs from this one at a single base, so this may be a read error. This chain joins TRBV28 and TRBJ2-1; 7 nucleotides match TRBD2. V gave up 5 bases and J gave up 5 bases; unmatched junction bases: 9. Germline V CDR1 and CDR2: MDHEN, SYDVKM. CDR3 length equals 15 residues. CDR3 in DNA: TGTGCCAGCAGTCTGGGACTACCGGGAGACAATGAGCAGTTCTTC. This encodes CASSLGLPGDNEQFF.